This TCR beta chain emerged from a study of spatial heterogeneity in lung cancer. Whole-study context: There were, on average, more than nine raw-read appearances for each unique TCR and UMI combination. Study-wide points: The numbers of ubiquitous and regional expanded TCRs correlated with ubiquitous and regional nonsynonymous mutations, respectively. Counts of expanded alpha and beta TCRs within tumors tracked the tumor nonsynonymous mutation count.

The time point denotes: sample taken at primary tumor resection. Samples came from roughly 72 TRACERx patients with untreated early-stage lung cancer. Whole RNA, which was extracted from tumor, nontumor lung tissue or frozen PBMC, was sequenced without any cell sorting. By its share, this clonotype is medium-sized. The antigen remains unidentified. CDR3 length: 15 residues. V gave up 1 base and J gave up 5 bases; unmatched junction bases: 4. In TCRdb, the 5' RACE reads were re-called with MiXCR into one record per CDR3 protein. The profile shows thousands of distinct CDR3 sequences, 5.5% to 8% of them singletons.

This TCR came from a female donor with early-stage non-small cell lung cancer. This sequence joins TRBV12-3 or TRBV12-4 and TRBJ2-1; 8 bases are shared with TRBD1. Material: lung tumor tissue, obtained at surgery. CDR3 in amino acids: CASSLVQGAHNEQFF. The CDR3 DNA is TGTGCCAGCAGTTTAGTTCAGGGGGCGCACAATGAGCAGTTCTTC.